This TCR beta chain originates from a study of T cell clonality in common variable immunodeficiency. With regard to this clone: The antigen remains unidentified.

Profiling relied on immunoSEQ multiplex PCR, and the TCRdb table lists in-frame clones only, not all of them. Observed are some 13,000 clones, no singletons, with the top ten taking more than 5.5%. Study results and limitations: CVID subjects shared fewer TCRbeta clones than healthy controls did. Common variable immunodeficiency TCR beta sequences reportedly had fewer deletions and N-nucleotide insertions.

This sequence originates from a human donor with common variable immunodeficiency. Sequencing was done on a sample of peripheral blood mononuclear cells.

The CDR3 DNA, read in part, is TGTGCCAGCAGTGGCCCGGACAGGAATCAGCCC. This gives the protein CASSGPDRNQP. The full CDR3 protein reads CASSGPDRNQPQHF. The chain uses TRBV2 and TRBJ1-5; TRBD1 matches at 7 bases. The observed sequence ends 3 residues before the CDR3 terminus, with the missing tail filled in from the germline J gene. The length of the CDR3 is 14 residues. The junction had 4 bases not matched to a gene; V was cut back by 4 bases and J by 4 bases. Germline loops: CDR1 SNHLY, CDR2 FYNNEI.